What follows describes a single T cell receptor beta chain. This sample is drawn from a study of CD8 T cells in Susac syndrome. Reverse transcription of roughly 0.5 to 1 ug RNA was carried out with random hexamers. TCRdb used MiXCR to reprocess the immunoSEQ multiplex PCR reads, holding one entry per CDR3 protein. Altogether about 150,000 distinct CDR3 sequences are present, approximately 93% being singletons, with the ten largest covering roughly 0.097%. TEMRA cells were enriched by FACS, and CD4+ and CD8+ T cells were negatively isolated. CDR1 and CDR2 from the germline V gene are LNHNV and YYDKDF (reference sequence). The CDR3 contains 13 residues. The V and J ends lost 4 bases and 5 bases, in that order; junction bases with no gene match: 3.

The V call is TRBV15, the J call TRBJ2-5, with TRBD2 matching 8 bases. This sequence originates from a human donor with multiple sclerosis. Specimen: CD4+ T cells from PBMCs. In DNA, the CDR3 is TGTGCCACCAGCATTCGGGGGGGTGAGACCCAGTACTTC. It is translated as CATSIRGGETQYF.